These 18 T cell receptor beta chains share one sample of origin, sequenced in a study of siplizumab effects on memory and regulatory T cells. Profiled with immunoSEQ multiplex PCR; TCRdb holds only in-frame clones, not every one. The sample lists some 110,000 clones, about 94% occurring once. Sample: non-Treg CD4+ T cells sorted from blood. These receptors came from a human donor in good health.

This rearrangement joins TRBV18 to TRBJ2-6, with D possibly TRBD1 on 6 matching bases. The CDR3 has 16 residues. V was pared by 5 bases and J by 2 bases, with 13 bases between. CDR1 and CDR2 (germline): KGHSH, LQKENI. The CDR3 nucleotides read TGTGCCAGCTCATCAACAGGGAACGCTGGGGCCAACGTCCTGACTTTC. Amino acids: CASSSTGNAGANVLTF.

V and J are TRBV7-9 and TRBJ2-7; D possibly matches TRBD1 or TRBD2 (6 bases each). Germline loops: CDR1 SEHNR, CDR2 FQNEAQ (reference sequence). Trimming cost V 5 bases and J 7 bases, with 12 bases left between them. The CDR3 is made up of 12 amino acids. Written as DNA, the CDR3 is TGTGCCAGCAGCCCGGCGGGGACAGAGCAGTACTTC. This sequence encodes CASSPAGTEQYF.

This chain joins TRBV19 and TRBJ1-5; 7 bases are shared with TRBD1. J gave up 6 bases and V 0 bases, and 8 bases lay outside the gene matches. The CDR3 is made up of 16 amino acids. Germline lookup yields CDR1 LNHDA and CDR2 SQIVND (reference sequence). The CDR3 here is CASSIDLKGARQPQHF. The CDR3 DNA follows: TGTGCCAGTAGTATAGATTTGAAGGGGGCTCGTCAGCCCCAGCATTTT.

The chain carries TRBV10-3 and TRBJ2-7; 9 bases match TRBD1. CDR3 size: 15 residues. Trimming cost V 0 bases and J 5 bases; bases outside gene matches: 5. The germline gives CDR1 ENHRY, CDR2 SYGVKD. The CDR3 loop is CAISESMDRGHEQYF. The CDR3, as DNA: TGTGCCATCAGTGAGTCGATGGACAGGGGCCACGAGCAGTACTTC.

The chain uses TRBV10-3 and TRBJ2-3; 8 bases align to TRBD2. Germline trimming cut 6 bases from V and 3 bases from J; bases unmatched to any gene: 5. The CDR3 runs 14 residues. From germline, CDR1 is ENHRY and CDR2 SYGVKD. CDR3 coding DNA: TGTGCCATCAGCGGGACTAGTTCTACAGATACGCAGTATTTT. Protein: CAISGTSSTDTQYF.

The CDR3 here is CASQEQADTQYF. DNA of the CDR3: TGTGCCAGCCAGGAACAAGCAGATACGCAGTATTTT. The chain is built from TRBV28 and TRBJ2-3; no firm D call. The CDR3 is 12 residues long. The ends were cut back, 8 bases at V and 4 bases at J, with 10 bases in the middle. Germline values: CDR1 MDHEN, CDR2 SYDVKM. The variable domain in full, completed from reference TRBV28 and TRBJ2-3, reads DVKVTQSSRYLVKRTGEKVFLECVQDMDHENMFWYRQDPGLGLRLIYFSYDVKMKEKGDIPEGYSVSREKKERFSLILESASTNQTSMYLCASQEQADTQYFGPGTRLTVL.

V gene TRBV6-5 combines with J gene TRBJ2-7, with 11 positions matching TRBD2. The germline V gene has CDR1 MNHEY and CDR2 SVGAGI. CDR3 length: 16 amino acids. With 0 bases clipped from V and 2 bases from J, the junction kept 3 bases outside the gene matches. In nucleotides, the CDR3 is TGTGCCAGCAGTTACTCCGGGACTAGCGGACCCTACGAGCAGTACTTC. Residues: CASSYSGTSGPYEQYF.

The chain couples TRBV29-1 to TRBJ1-4; 8 bases are shared with TRBD1. Germline CDR1 reads SQVTM; CDR2 reads ANQGSEA. With 6 bases clipped from V and 1 base from J, the junction kept 4 bases outside the gene matches. The CDR3 sequence is 14 residues long. CDR3 amino acids: CSVPGQGTNEKLFF. The CDR3 region has the DNA TGCAGCGTACCTGGACAGGGAACTAATGAAAAACTGTTTTTT.

V is TRBV4-1 and J is TRBJ2-3; 13 bases line up with TRBD2. Germline trimming cut 1 base from V and 6 bases from J; bases unmatched to any gene: 4. The CDR3 contains 16 residues. Germline V gene data show CDR1 as MGHRA and CDR2 as YSYEKL. The CDR3 coding sequence is TGCGCCAGCAGCCAAGGAAGGGGACTAGCGGGGGATACGCAGTATTTT. This sequence encodes CASSQGRGLAGDTQYF.

This clone appeared once. This chain connects TRBV9 to TRBJ1-3, with no clear D. The CDR3 consists of 14 residues. The V gene's germline CDR1 is SGDLS and CDR2 YYNGEE. V lost 0 bases and J lost 9, with 13 bases in between. CDR3 DNA: TGTGCCAGCAGCGTAGCCACAACCGGCGGCACCATATATTTT. Translating gives CASSVATTGGTIYF.

The J gene is TRBJ2-1, the V gene TRBV30; 8 bases match TRBD1. With 7 bases clipped from V and 4 bases from J, the junction kept 12 bases outside the gene matches. There are 15 residues in the CDR3. CDR1 is GTSNPN and CDR2 is SVGIG in the germline V gene (reference sequence). CDR3: CASTVDRGVYNEQFF. CDR3 sequence (DNA): TGTGCCTCCACTGTCGACAGGGGTGTTTACAATGAGCAGTTCTTC.

The chain has TRBV1 and TRBJ2-1; the table's D gene call, TRBD1, was not cross checked with the DNA. TRBV1 is given as a pseudogene. The CDR3 totals 18 residues. CDR3 DNA: TGCACCAGCAGCCAAGAAACCTCCACAGGGGGCGTAGGCTATGAGCAGTTCTTC. Encoded protein: CTSSQETSTGGVGYEQFF.

CDR3 sequence reads: CASRVTGNNQPQHF. Written as DNA, the CDR3 is TGTGCCAGCAGGGTTACAGGGAACAATCAGCCCCAGCATTTT. The rearrangement links TRBV2 to TRBJ1-5; the D gene is possibly TRBD1 (6 bases). The CDR3 has 14 amino acids. CDR1 is SNHLY and CDR2 is FYNNEI in the germline V gene. Trimming took off 6 bases at V and 3 bases at J, with 12 bases between the two ends. The full variable domain, rest sourced from reference TRBV2 and TRBJ1-5, is EPEVTQTPSHQVTQMGQEVILRCVPISNHLYFYWYRQILGQKVEFLVSFYNNEISEKSEIFDDQFSVERPDGSNFTLKIRSTKLEDSAMYFCASRVTGNNQPQHFGDGTRLSIL.

The V gene is TRBV18, the J gene TRBJ1-3; D is perhaps TRBD1 (6 bases). This CDR3 contains 13 residues. Trimming removed 3 bases from V and 4 bases from J, with 7 bases in between. CDR1 is KGHSH and CDR2 is LQKENI in the germline V gene. CDR3 residues: CASSPGAGNTIYF. CDR3 coding DNA: TGTGCCAGCTCACCGGGGGCCGGAAACACCATATATTTT.

The J gene is TRBJ1-4, the V gene TRBV2, with D unclear. V was clipped by 2 bases and J by 0 bases, with 7 bases between them. In germline, CDR1 is SNHLY, CDR2 FYNNEI. The CDR3 totals 15 residues. The CDR3 here is CASSEMGSTNEKLFF. DNA for the CDR3: TGTGCCAGCAGTGAAATGGGATCAACTAATGAAAAACTGTTTTTT.

The chain recombines TRBV5-4 with TRBJ2-5; 10 positions agree with TRBD1. Looked up from germline, CDR1 is SGHNT and CDR2 is YYREEE (reference sequence). The CDR3 is 14 amino acids. The J segment lost 4 bases and the V segment lost 9 bases, leaving 9 bases of the junction unmatched. Written as DNA, the CDR3 is TGTGCCACCACCTCGGGACAGGGGTTAGAGACCCAGTACTTC. This translates into CATTSGQGLETQYF. The variable domain in full, completed from reference TRBV5-4 and TRBJ2-5, reads ETGVTQSPTHLIKTRGQQVTLRCSSQSGHNTVSWYQQALGQGPQFIFQYYREEENGRGNFPPRFSGLQFPNYSSELNVNALELDDSALYLCATTSGQGLETQYFGPGTRLLVL.

This clone was recorded only once. This rearrangement joins TRBV30 to TRBJ2-7; D is uncertain. Germline V gives CDR1 GTSNPN, CDR2 SVGIG (reference sequence). The CDR3 runs to 11 residues. V was trimmed by 1 base and J by 2 bases, leaving 3 bases between them. This CDR3 reads CAWSAAYEQYF. CDR3 DNA sequence: TGTGCCTGGAGTGCAGCCTACGAGCAGTACTTC.

This clone was seen once. V is TRBV6-5 and J is TRBJ2-5; perhaps TRBD2 as D (6 bases). The germline V gene has CDR1 MNHEY and CDR2 SVGAGI. V lost 3 bases, J lost 7 bases, and 15 bases lay in between. CDR3 length: 14 amino acids. CDR3 in amino acids: CASSYSPGAPTQYF. The CDR3 DNA follows: TGTGCCAGCAGTTATTCCCCGGGAGCCCCGACCCAGTACTTC.